This entry features one T cell receptor beta chain sequence. Libraries were prepared by immunoSEQ multiplex PCR; TCRdb keeps only in-frame clonotypes and omits some of them. The sample includes approximately 300,000 clones, 70% to 90% seen only once; the top ten take approximately 5.3%. The data originate from a study of blood T cell repertoires in COVID-19. Losses at the gene ends were 4 bases for V and 4 bases for J; bases not matched to a gene: 1. The CDR3 totals 12 residues. Germline V lookup: CDR1 SGHRS, CDR2 YFSETQ. The gene calls are TRBV5-1 and TRBJ2-7, with TRBD1 identical over 8 bases. The TCR sequence derives from a woman aged 25-40 years who had recovered from COVID-19. Sequencing was performed on PBMCs or T cells enriched from blood (not recorded which). In nucleotides, the CDR3 is TGCGCCAGCAGCACAGGGGGTTACGAGCAGTACTTC. Protein: CASSTGGYEQYF.